The 28 T cell receptor beta chains given below trace back to one sample, sequenced in a study of T cells in Graves' hyperthyroidism and ophthalmopathy. TCR beta CDR3 sequences were amplified from RNA transcripts. With the HTBI primer set, the TCR CDR3 went through a first round of RT-PCR. MiXCR, run by TCRdb on the multiplex PCR reads, gives a single entry per CDR3 protein. Of around 400,000 distinct CDR3 sequences listed, around 16% are singletons. Input material: blood. The receptor source for this set is a woman aged 18-29 years with Graves' hyperthyroidism that later progressed to Graves' ophthalmopathy.

This clonotype was observed a handful of times. The chain joins TRBV5-5 to TRBJ2-5; perhaps D is TRBD1 or TRBD2 (5 bases each). The ends were cut back, 1 base at V and 0 bases at J, with 7 bases in the middle. The CDR3 has 14 amino acids. The germline V gene has CDR1 SGHKS and CDR2 YYEKEE (reference sequence). The CDR3 is CASSLWGYQETQYF. The CDR3 region has the DNA TGTGCCAGCAGCTTGTGGGGGTACCAAGAGACCCAGTACTTC.

In this sample, this clonotype turned up many times. J is TRBJ1-6 and V is TRBV6-1; D is unresolved. The CDR3 extends over 16 amino acids. Trimming took 5 bases from V and 9 from J, leaving 20 bases between them. CDR1 is MNHNS and CDR2 is SASEGT in the germline V gene. The CDR3 protein is CASSYGRMTLGSPLHF. The CDR3 DNA sequence: TGTGCCAGCAGTTATGGCAGGATGACCTTGGGTTCACCCCTCCACTTT.

This clonotype was seen more than once but under ten times. The chain joins TRBV9 to TRBJ2-1; weak D call: TRBD2 (6 bases). With 0 bases removed from V and 7 bases from J, the gap between germline ends came to 14 bases. This CDR3 comprises 15 residues. Germline V gene data show CDR1 as SGDLS and CDR2 as YYNGEE. The CDR3 here is CASSVGGGLGNEQFF. The CDR3 coding sequence is TGTGCCAGCAGCGTAGGGGGAGGACTGGGGAATGAGCAGTTCTTC.

This clonotype was picked up many times. The J gene is TRBJ2-1, the V gene TRBV3-1; 8 bases match TRBD2. V was pared by 0 bases and J by 8 bases, with 6 bases of the junction left unmatched. The CDR3 has 15 residues. The V gene's germline CDR1 is LGHDT and CDR2 YNNKEL (reference sequence). CDR3 loop: CASSQDRTSHDEQFF. CDR3 sequence (DNA): TGTGCCAGCAGCCAAGACCGGACTAGCCATGATGAGCAGTTCTTC.

V usage is TRBV12-3 or TRBV12-4 and J usage is TRBJ2-1; TRBD1 matches 8 bases. The CDR3 consists of 19 residues. Trimming took 6 bases from V and 2 from J; bases not matched to a gene: 18. The CDR3 region has the DNA TGTGCCAGCAGCCTGGGCCGGTTAGTTGAGACAGGGGCCTACAATGAGCAGTTCTTC. Protein product: CASSLGRLVETGAYNEQFF.

In this sample, this clonotype turned up a few times. The rearrangement uses TRBV5-1 and TRBJ2-5; 13 positions agree with TRBD2. Per germline, CDR1 SGHRS and CDR2 YFSETQ. The CDR3 loop spans 17 amino acids. V was clipped by 5 bases and J by 2 bases; unmatched bases: 9. This chain's CDR3 is CASRSGLAGLVQETQYF. CDR3 nucleotide sequence: TGCGCCAGCAGGTCGGGACTAGCGGGATTAGTTCAAGAGACCCAGTACTTC.

V usage is TRBV6-1 and J usage is TRBJ2-5; no definite D call. The CDR3 is made up of 11 amino acids. Trimming took off 6 bases at V and 5 bases at J, with 7 bases between the two ends. Germline-derived CDR1 and CDR2 are MNHNS and SASEGT. DNA for the CDR3: TGTGCCAGCAGGAAAGCGGAGACCCAGTACTTC. Amino acid sequence: CASRKAETQYF.

Ten or more counts support this clonotype. The chain is built from TRBV20-1 and TRBJ2-5; TRBD2 aligns across 8 bases. V lost 3 bases, J lost 2 bases, and 11 bases stayed unmatched. The CDR3 is made up of 16 amino acids. Germline CDR1 and CDR2: DFQATT and SNEGSKA (reference sequence). The DNA for the CDR3 is TGCAGTGCTAGTCCTTCGGGCCTAGCGGGTCAAGAGACCCAGTACTTC. Protein product: CSASPSGLAGQETQYF.

The chain couples TRBV28 to TRBJ1-2; 7 positions agree with TRBD1. The CDR3 extends over 14 amino acids. Germline CDR1 is MDHEN and CDR2 is SYDVKM. V lost 1 base, J lost 6 bases, and 5 bases stayed unmatched. The DNA for the CDR3 is TGTGCCAGCAGTTTATTCGGACAGGAGAATGGCTACACCTTC. It yields the protein CASSLFGQENGYTF.

In its sample, this clonotype was seen many times. This chain connects TRBV20-1 to TRBJ1-6; D remains unclear. Germline V CDR1 and CDR2: DFQATT, SNEGSKA (reference sequence). V gave up 5 bases and J gave up 4 bases, with 12 bases separating them. This CDR3 region has 14 residues. DNA of the CDR3: TGCAGTGCTGCAAGGGATCGGTATAATTCACCCCTCCACTTT. It codes for CSAARDRYNSPLHF.

This clonotype came up many times. This chain joins TRBV18 and TRBJ2-5; perhaps D is TRBD1 or TRBD2 (5 bases each). With 3 bases removed from V and 5 bases from J, the gap between germline ends came to 10 bases. Germline CDR1 KGHSH, CDR2 LQKENI. The CDR3 length is 13 residues. The CDR3 reads CASSPRDRETQYF. CDR3 coding DNA: TGTGCCAGCTCACCCCGGGACCGGGAGACCCAGTACTTC.

The chain employs TRBV30 and TRBJ2-2; D is possibly TRBD1 (6 bases). The CDR3 has 14 amino acids. CDR1 is GTSNPN and CDR2 is SVGIG in the germline V gene (reference sequence). With 2 bases removed from V and 8 bases from J, the gap between germline ends came to 15 bases. This CDR3 is CAWSTYTGIGELFF. The CDR3 DNA is TGTGCCTGGAGTACCTATACAGGGATAGGGGAGCTGTTTTTT.

This clonotype was found many times. The V and J genes are TRBV20-1 and TRBJ2-2, with 9 positions matching TRBD2. Germline CDR1 and CDR2: DFQATT and SNEGSKA (reference sequence). Unmatched junction bases numbered 10, after V lost 0 bases and J lost 8 bases. The CDR3 covers 16 residues. CDR3 protein: CSARDPVIAGAGELFF. The CDR3, as DNA: TGCAGTGCTAGAGACCCTGTTATAGCGGGAGCAGGGGAGCTGTTTTTT.

The sample holds many counts of this clonotype. V gene TRBV3-1 combines with J gene TRBJ2-1; no reliable D call. The CDR3 contains 15 residues. Germline CDR1 reads LGHDT; CDR2 reads YNNKEL (reference sequence). Trimming took 0 bases from V and 0 from J, leaving 6 bases between them. CDR3 sequence reads: CASSQDMGSYNEQFF. In DNA, the CDR3 is TGTGCCAGCAGCCAAGACATGGGCTCCTACAATGAGCAGTTCTTC.

Ten or more counts support this clonotype. The chain uses TRBV7-6 and TRBJ2-5; 10 positions match TRBD2. V trimming: 3 bases; J trimming: 5 bases; junction bases outside the gene matches: 9. Germline V CDR1 and CDR2: SGHVS, FNYEAQ. The CDR3 is made up of 16 amino acids. The DNA for the CDR3 is TGTGCCAGCAGCTTGTTCGGGACTAGCGAGGGTGAGACCCAGTACTTC. This translates into CASSLFGTSEGETQYF.

The chain is built from TRBV6-5 and TRBJ2-6, with D perhaps matching TRBD2 (5 bases). V lost 8 bases and J 1 base, leaving 15 bases between the germline ends. CDR1 and CDR2 (germline): MNHEY, SVGAGI. The length of the CDR3 is 16 residues. Here the CDR3 DNA reads TGTGCCAGCCGCCTACACGAGGGTTCTGGGGCCAACGTCCTGACTTTC. It codes for CASRLHEGSGANVLTF.

There are many counts of this clonotype. The chain recombines TRBV6-1 with TRBJ2-1, with a weak D call TRBD1 (5 bases). Trimming pared 6 bases from V and 0 bases from J, leaving 27 bases between. This CDR3 has 20 residues. Germline CDR1 reads MNHNS; CDR2 reads SASEGT. The CDR3 bases are TGTGCCAGCAGACAAAATCTAGGGGCCCCAGGAACAAGCTCCTACAATGAGCAGTTCTTC. It translates to CASRQNLGAPGTSSYNEQFF.

This clonotype was seen repeatedly, ten times or more. The chain combines TRBV7-9 with TRBJ2-1, with D possibly matching TRBD2 (7 bases). CDR1 and CDR2 from the germline V gene are SEHNR and FQNEAQ (reference sequence). V was trimmed by 7 bases and J by 5 bases, leaving 24 bases between them. This CDR3 region has 17 residues. CDR3 sequence reads: CASTEGGRPVRDNEQFF. The CDR3 DNA follows: TGTGCCAGCACCGAGGGGGGGCGTCCTGTTCGGGACAATGAGCAGTTCTTC.

This chain uses TRBV7-9 with TRBJ2-3; 14 nucleotides line up with TRBD2. J gave up 7 bases and V 5 bases, and 8 bases lay outside the gene matches. The CDR3 loop spans 16 amino acids. Germline V gene lookup returns CDR1 SEHNR and CDR2 FQNEAQ (reference sequence). CDR3 amino acids: CASSPRTSGRLNTQYF. The CDR3 DNA reads as TGTGCCAGCAGCCCACGGACTAGCGGGAGGTTGAATACGCAGTATTTT. Based on the CDR3 plus reference TRBV7-9 and TRBJ2-3, the full variable domain is DTGVSQNPRHKITKRGQNVTFRCDPISEHNRLYWYRQTLGQGPEFLTYFQNEAQLEKSRLLSDRFSAERPKGSFSTLEIQRTEQGDSAMYLCASSPRTSGRLNTQYFGPGTRLTVL.

This clonotype was seen just once. The rearrangement links TRBV2 to TRBJ2-1, with D unresolved. There are 14 residues in the CDR3. Between the trimmed V and J ends, which lost 4 bases and 4 bases, there was a span of 11 bases. Looked up from germline, CDR1 is SNHLY and CDR2 is FYNNEI. This chain's CDR3 is CASSGTVYYNEQFF. CDR3 bases: TGTGCCAGCAGTGGGACCGTGTATTACAATGAGCAGTTCTTC.

This clonotype was detected a few times. The chain recombines TRBV5-1 with TRBJ1-1, with 12 bases that match TRBD1. The junction had 9 bases not matched to a gene; V was cut back by 6 bases and J by 0 bases. CDR1 is SGHRS, CDR2 YFSETQ, per germline. The CDR3 is 17 amino acids. The CDR3 loop is CASIPGTGGKLNTEAFF. The CDR3 region has the DNA TGCGCCAGCATTCCTGGGACAGGGGGCAAACTGAACACTGAAGCTTTCTTT.

This clonotype was counted at least ten times. The V gene is TRBV3-1, the J gene TRBJ1-2; D may be TRBD1 (6 bases). Germline V gene lookup returns CDR1 LGHDT and CDR2 YNNKEL (reference sequence). This CDR3 contains 17 residues. V was cut by 0 bases and J by 7 bases, with 21 bases left in between. The CDR3 region has the DNA TGTGCCAGCAGCCAAGATATGCTGGTGAGGAGGGGGTCTGGCTACACCTTC. Translating it yields CASSQDMLVRRGSGYTF.

This clonotype was counted ten times or more. The genes are TRBV28 and TRBJ2-7; D unclear. The CDR3 contains 13 residues. Trimming took 4 bases from V and 4 from J, leaving 11 bases between them. Looked up from germline, CDR1 is MDHEN and CDR2 is SYDVKM. CDR3 sequence: CASSYNNGYEQYF. As DNA, the CDR3 is TGTGCCAGCAGTTATAATAACGGATACGAGCAGTACTTC.

In its sample, this clonotype was seen many times. The chain has TRBV5-1 and TRBJ2-1; 15 nucleotides match TRBD2. The CDR3 is 21 residues long. Germline-derived CDR1 and CDR2 are SGHRS and YFSETQ. Trimming at V came to 4 bases and at J to 0 bases, leaving 14 bases not matched to a gene. CDR3 region: CASSREKGLAGGRSSYNEQFF. The CDR3 DNA reads TGCGCCAGCAGCCGGGAAAAGGGACTAGCGGGAGGACGGAGCTCCTACAATGAGCAGTTCTTC.

The DNA of the CDR3 is TGCAGCGGGCGGGGGGCTGGGGAGACCCAGTACTTC. This encodes CSGRGAGETQYF. The chain employs TRBV29-1 and TRBJ2-5, with 8 bases matching TRBD2. Germline trimming cut 7 bases from V and 5 bases from J; bases unmatched to any gene: 6. This CDR3 contains 12 residues. CDR1 is SQVTM, CDR2 ANQGSEA, per germline. Full variable domain (outside the CDR3, taken from reference TRBV29-1 and TRBJ2-5): SAVISQKPSRDICQRGTSLTIQCQVDSQVTMMFWYRQQPGQSLTLIATANQGSEATYESGFVIDKFPISRPNLTFSTLTVSNMSPEDSSIYLCSGRGAGETQYFGPGTRLLVL.

This chain links TRBV7-2 with TRBJ1-5; weak D call: TRBD1 (5 bases). V lost 3 bases, J lost 6 bases, and 15 bases lay in between. Germline V gene data show CDR1 as SGHTA and CDR2 as FQGNSA. The CDR3 is 15 residues long. CDR3 DNA sequence: TGTGCCAGCAGCTTCCGGACTCGGGGCCGTCAGCCCCAGCATTTT. Its translation is CASSFRTRGRQPQHF. Combining the CDR3 with reference TRBV7-2 and TRBJ1-5 gives the whole variable domain GAGVSQSPSNKVTEKGKDVELRCDPISGHTALYWYRQSLGQGLEFLIYFQGNSAPDKSGLPSDRFSAERTGGSVSTLTIQRTQQEDSAVYLCASSFRTRGRQPQHFGDGTRLSIL.

This clonotype was seen at least ten times. The V and J genes are TRBV15 and TRBJ1-2, with D perhaps matching TRBD1 (6 bases). The germline gives CDR1 LNHNV, CDR2 YYDKDF (reference sequence). V lost 4 bases and J 3 bases, leaving 9 bases between the germline ends. The CDR3 has 13 residues. The CDR3 protein is CATSNGQYYGYTF. CDR3 in DNA: TGTGCCACCAGCAACGGACAGTACTATGGCTACACCTTC.

This clonotype was seen repeatedly, ten times or more. This chain links TRBV3-1 with TRBJ2-5; 12 positions match TRBD2. V lost 0 bases, J lost 5 bases, and 10 bases stayed unmatched. CDR3 size: 18 residues. The germline V gene has CDR1 LGHDT and CDR2 YNNKEL (reference sequence). CDR3 in DNA: TGTGCCAGCAGCCAAGATCCCCGACTAGCGGGAGTTATGGAGACCCAGTACTTC. It yields the protein CASSQDPRLAGVMETQYF.